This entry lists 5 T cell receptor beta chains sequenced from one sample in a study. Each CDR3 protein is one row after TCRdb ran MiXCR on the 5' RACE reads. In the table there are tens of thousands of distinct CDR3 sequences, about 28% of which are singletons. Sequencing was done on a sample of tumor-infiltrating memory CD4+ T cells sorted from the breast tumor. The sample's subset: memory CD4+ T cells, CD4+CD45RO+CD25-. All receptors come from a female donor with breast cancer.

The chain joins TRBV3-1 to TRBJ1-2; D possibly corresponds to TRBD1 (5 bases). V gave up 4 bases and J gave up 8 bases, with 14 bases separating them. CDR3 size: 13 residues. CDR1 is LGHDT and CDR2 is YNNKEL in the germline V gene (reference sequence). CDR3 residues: CASSPSRGRGYTF. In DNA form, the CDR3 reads TGTGCCAGCAGCCCCTCTCGGGGGAGAGGCTACACCTTC. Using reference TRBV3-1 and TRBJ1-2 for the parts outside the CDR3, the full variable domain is DTAVSQTPKYLVTQMGNDKSIKCEQNLGHDTMYWYKQDSKKFLKIMFSYNNKELIINETVPNRFSPKSPDKAHLNLHINSLELGDSAVYFCASSPSRGRGYTFGSGTRLTVV.

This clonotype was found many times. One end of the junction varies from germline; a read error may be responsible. The CDR3 coding sequence is TGTGCTAGCAGCTTATCAGATCTAGATACGCAGTATTTT. Its translation is CASSLSDLDTQYF. The V and J genes are TRBV7-7 and TRBJ2-3; no definite D call. The CDR3 covers 13 residues. The germline V gene has CDR1 SSHAT and CDR2 FNYEAQ (reference sequence).

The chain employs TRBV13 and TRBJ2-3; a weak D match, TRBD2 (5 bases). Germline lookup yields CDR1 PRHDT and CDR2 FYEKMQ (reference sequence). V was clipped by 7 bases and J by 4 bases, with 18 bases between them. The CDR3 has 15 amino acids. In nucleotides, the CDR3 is TGTGCCAGCACCCTAGGCCCTACGAGGGCAGATACGCAGTATTTT. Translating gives CASTLGPTRADTQYF.

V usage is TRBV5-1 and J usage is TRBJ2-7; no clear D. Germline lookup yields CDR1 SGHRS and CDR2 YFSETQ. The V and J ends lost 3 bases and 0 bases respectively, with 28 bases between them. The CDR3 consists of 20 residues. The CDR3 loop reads CASSSQARGSLMESSYEQYF. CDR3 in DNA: TGCGCCAGCAGCTCCCAGGCAAGAGGCTCACTAATGGAAAGCTCCTACGAGCAGTACTTC.

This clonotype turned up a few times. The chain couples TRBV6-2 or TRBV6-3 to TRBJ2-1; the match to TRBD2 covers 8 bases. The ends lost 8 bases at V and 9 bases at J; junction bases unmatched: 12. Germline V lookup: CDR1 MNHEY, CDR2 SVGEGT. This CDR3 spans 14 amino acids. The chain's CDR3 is CASLAGHKYGEQFF. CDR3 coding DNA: TGTGCCAGCCTAGCGGGCCACAAATACGGTGAGCAGTTCTTC.